This TCR beta chain derives from a study of blood T cell repertoires in COVID-19. Background on the study: Sources were T cells, B-cell-depleted T cells, or PBMCs; the material itself was cDNA or gDNA.

This clone is medium-sized. J gave up 6 bases and V 3 bases, and 14 bases lay outside the gene matches. Germline values: CDR1 LNHNV, CDR2 YYDKDF (reference sequence). This CDR3 has 17 residues. Profiling relied on immunoSEQ multiplex PCR, and the TCRdb table lists in-frame clones only, not all of them. The sample has hundreds of thousands of clones; roughly 88% are singletons. What was sequenced was peripheral blood. The sequence came from an elderly man with acute or convalescent COVID-19. This chain uses TRBV15 with TRBJ1-5; 7 positions agree with TRBD1. This chain's CDR3 is CATSSRVLQGERQPQHF. CDR3 nucleotides: TGTGCCACCAGCAGTCGGGTTCTTCAGGGGGAGCGTCAGCCCCAGCATTTT. Full variable domain (rest looked up from reference TRBV15 and TRBJ1-5): DAMVIQNPRYQVTQFGKPVTLSCSQTLNHNVMYWYQQKSSQAPKLLFHYYDKDFNNEADTPDNFQSRRPNTSFCFLDIRSPGLGDTAMYLCATSSRVLQGERQPQHFGDGTRLSIL.